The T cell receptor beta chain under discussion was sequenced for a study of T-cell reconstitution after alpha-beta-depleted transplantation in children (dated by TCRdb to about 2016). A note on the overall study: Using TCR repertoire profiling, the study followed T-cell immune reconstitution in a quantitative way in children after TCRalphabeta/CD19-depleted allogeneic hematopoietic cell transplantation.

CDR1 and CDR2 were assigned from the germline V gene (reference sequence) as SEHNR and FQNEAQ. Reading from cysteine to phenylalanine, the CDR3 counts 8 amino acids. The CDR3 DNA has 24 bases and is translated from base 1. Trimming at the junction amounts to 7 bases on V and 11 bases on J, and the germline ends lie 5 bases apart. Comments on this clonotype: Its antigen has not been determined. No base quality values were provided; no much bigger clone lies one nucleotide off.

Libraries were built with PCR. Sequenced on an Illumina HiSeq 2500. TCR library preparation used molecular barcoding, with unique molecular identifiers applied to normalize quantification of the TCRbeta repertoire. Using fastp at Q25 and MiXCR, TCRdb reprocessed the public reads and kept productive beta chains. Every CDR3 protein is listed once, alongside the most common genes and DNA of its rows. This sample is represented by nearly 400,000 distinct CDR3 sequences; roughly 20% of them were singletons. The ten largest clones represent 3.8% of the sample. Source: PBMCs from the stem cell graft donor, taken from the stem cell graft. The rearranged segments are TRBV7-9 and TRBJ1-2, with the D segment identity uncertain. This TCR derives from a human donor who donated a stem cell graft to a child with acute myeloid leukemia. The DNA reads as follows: TGTGCCAGCACTGCATACACCTTC. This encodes CASTAYTF.